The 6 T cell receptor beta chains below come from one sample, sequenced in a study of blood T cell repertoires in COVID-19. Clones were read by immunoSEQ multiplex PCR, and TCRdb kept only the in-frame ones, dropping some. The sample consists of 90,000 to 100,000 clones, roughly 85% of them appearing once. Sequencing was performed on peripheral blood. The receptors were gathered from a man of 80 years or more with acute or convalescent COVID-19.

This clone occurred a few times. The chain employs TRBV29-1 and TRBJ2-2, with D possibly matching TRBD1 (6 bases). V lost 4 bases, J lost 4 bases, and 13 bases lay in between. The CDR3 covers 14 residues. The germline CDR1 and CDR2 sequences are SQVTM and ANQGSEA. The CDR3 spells CSVVGASITGELFF. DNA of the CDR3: TGCAGCGTTGTGGGGGCTAGTATCACCGGGGAGCTGTTTTTT.

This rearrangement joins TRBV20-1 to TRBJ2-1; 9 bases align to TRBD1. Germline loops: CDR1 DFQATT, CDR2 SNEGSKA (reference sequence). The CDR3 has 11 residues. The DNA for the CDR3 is TGCAGCACGGGACAGGGCAATGAGCAGTTCTTC. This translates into CSTGQGNEQFF.

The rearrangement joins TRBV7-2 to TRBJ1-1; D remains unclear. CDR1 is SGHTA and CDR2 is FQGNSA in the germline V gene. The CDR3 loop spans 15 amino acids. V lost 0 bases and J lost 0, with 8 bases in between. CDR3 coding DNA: TGTGCCAGCAGCTTAGCGGGGAGAGTGAACACTGAAGCTTTCTTT. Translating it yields CASSLAGRVNTEAFF.

Written as DNA, the CDR3 is TGTGCCAGCAGCTTAGGTCGCGGCAGGGGAATTTCGACAGATACGCAGTATTTT. Residues: CASSLGRGRGISTDTQYF. This chain uses TRBV11-2 with TRBJ2-3; D might be TRBD1 (6 bases). Germline V gene data show CDR1 as SGHAT and CDR2 as FQNNGV. This CDR3 region has 18 residues. The V and J ends lost 1 base and 3 bases respectively, with 20 bases between them.

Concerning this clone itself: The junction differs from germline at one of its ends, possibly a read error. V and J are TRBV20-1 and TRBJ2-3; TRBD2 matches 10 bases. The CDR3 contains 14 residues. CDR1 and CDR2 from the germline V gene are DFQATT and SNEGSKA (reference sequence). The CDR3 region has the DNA TGCAGTGCTAGTTTAGCGGGAGGCACTGATACGCAGTATTTT. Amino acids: CSASLAGGTDTQYF.

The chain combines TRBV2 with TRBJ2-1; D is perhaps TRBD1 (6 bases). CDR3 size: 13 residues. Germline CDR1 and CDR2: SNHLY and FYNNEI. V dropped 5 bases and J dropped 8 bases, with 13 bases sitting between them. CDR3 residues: CASSPGGGHEQFF. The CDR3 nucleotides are TGTGCCAGCAGTCCTGGGGGCGGCCATGAGCAGTTCTTC.